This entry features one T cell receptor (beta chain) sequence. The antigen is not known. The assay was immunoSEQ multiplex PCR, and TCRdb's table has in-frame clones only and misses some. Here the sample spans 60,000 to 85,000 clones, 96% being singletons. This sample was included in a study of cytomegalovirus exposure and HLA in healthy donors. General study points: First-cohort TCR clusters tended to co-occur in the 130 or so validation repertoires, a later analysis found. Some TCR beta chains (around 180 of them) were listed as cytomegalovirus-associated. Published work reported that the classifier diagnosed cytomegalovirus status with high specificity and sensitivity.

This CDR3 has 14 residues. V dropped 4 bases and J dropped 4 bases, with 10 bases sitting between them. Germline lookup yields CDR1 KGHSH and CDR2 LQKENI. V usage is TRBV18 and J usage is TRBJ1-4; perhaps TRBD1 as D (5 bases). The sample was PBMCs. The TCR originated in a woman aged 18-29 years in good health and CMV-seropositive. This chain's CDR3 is CASSLDSLNEKLFF. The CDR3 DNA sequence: TGTGCCAGCTCACTCGACAGCCTTAATGAAAAACTGTTTTTT.